The 17 T cell receptor beta chains below were found in one sample sequenced in a study of blood T cell repertoires in COVID-19. Sequencing used immunoSEQ multiplex PCR; TCRdb keeps in-frame clones, though not all of them. The table shows approximately 100,000 clones, with around 84% occurring only once. Specimen: peripheral blood. The receptors stem from a man at least 80 years old with acute or convalescent COVID-19.

This chain uses TRBV2 with TRBJ1-4, with TRBD1 as a possible D gene (6 bases). CDR3 length: 14 residues. The V and J ends lost 8 bases and 5 bases respectively, with 15 bases between them. Germline CDR1 SNHLY, CDR2 FYNNEI. The chain's CDR3 is CASRFRGANEKLFF. For the CDR3, the DNA is TGTGCCAGCCGATTTCGGGGGGCCAATGAAAAACTGTTTTTT.

The chain links TRBV29-1 to TRBJ1-4, with 9 bases that match TRBD1. V trimming: 0 bases; J trimming: 6 bases; junction bases outside the gene matches: 5. The CDR3 loop spans 15 amino acids. Germline CDR1 SQVTM, CDR2 ANQGSEA. The CDR3 DNA follows: TGCAGCGTTGAAGATTTCGACAGGGGGTATGAAAAACTGTTTTTT. Amino acids: CSVEDFDRGYEKLFF.

The chain joins TRBV9 to TRBJ2-7; TRBD2 agrees at 11 bases. Losses at the gene ends were 2 bases for V and 0 bases for J; bases not matched to a gene: 13. CDR1 is SGDLS, CDR2 YYNGEE, per germline. The CDR3 extends over 19 amino acids. The CDR3 sequence is CASSVRPGLAVPSSYEQYF. In DNA, the CDR3 is TGTGCCAGCAGCGTTCGCCCGGGACTAGCGGTTCCCAGCTCCTACGAGCAGTACTTC. The full variable domain, rest sourced from reference TRBV9 and TRBJ2-7, is DSGVTQTPKHLITATGQRVTLRCSPRSGDLSVYWYQQSLDQGLQFLIQYYNGEERAKGNILERFSAQQFPDLHSELNLSSLELGDSALYFCASSVRPGLAVPSSYEQYFGPGTRLTVT.

The chain employs TRBV5-4 and TRBJ2-5; D is perhaps TRBD1 (6 bases). Germline CDR1 and CDR2: SGHNT and YYREEE (reference sequence). Trimming removed 3 bases from V and 1 base from J, with 13 bases in between. The CDR3 length is 15 residues. The CDR3 protein is CASSSFQGTQETQYF. The CDR3 DNA is TGTGCCAGCAGCTCTTTCCAGGGGACCCAAGAGACCCAGTACTTC.

This chain joins TRBV12-3 or TRBV12-4 and TRBJ1-1, with D possibly being TRBD1 (6 bases). The CDR3 runs 13 residues. V shed 0 bases and J shed 7 bases, with 9 bases lying between them. The CDR3 sequence: CASSLAWTVEAFF. CDR3 sequence (DNA): TGTGCCAGCAGTTTAGCCTGGACAGTTGAAGCTTTCTTT.

The J gene is TRBJ1-2, the V gene TRBV2; 9 nucleotides match TRBD1. CDR1 SNHLY and CDR2 FYNNEI come from the germline V gene. Losses at the gene ends were 4 bases for V and 2 bases for J; bases not matched to a gene: 5. The CDR3 runs to 15 residues. The CDR3 DNA follows: TGTGCCAGCAGTGCCCAGACAGGGGGAAACTATGGCTACACCTTC. It translates to CASSAQTGGNYGYTF. The full variable domain, completed using reference TRBV2 and TRBJ1-2, is EPEVTQTPSHQVTQMGQEVILRCVPISNHLYFYWYRQILGQKVEFLVSFYNNEISEKSEIFDDQFSVERPDGSNFTLKIRSTKLEDSAMYFCASSAQTGGNYGYTFGSGTRLTVV.

This chain links TRBV2 with TRBJ2-1; 10 bases align to TRBD1. This CDR3 comprises 15 residues. Germline values: CDR1 SNHLY, CDR2 FYNNEI. V shed 5 bases and J 1 base; nucleotides not matched to a gene: 2. CDR3 nucleotides: TGTGCCAGCAGTAAGGGACAGGGGTCCTACAATGAGCAGTTCTTC. Protein sequence: CASSKGQGSYNEQFF.

The chain recombines TRBV15 with TRBJ2-7, with D perhaps matching TRBD1 (6 bases). This CDR3 is built from 14 residues. CDR1 and CDR2 from the germline V gene are LNHNV and YYDKDF (reference sequence). Trimming removed 5 bases from V and 4 bases from J, with 15 bases in between. CDR3 region: CATSRTGNMYEQYF. The CDR3 coding sequence is TGTGCCACCAGCCGAACAGGGAATATGTACGAGCAGTACTTC. Variable domain in full (rest from reference TRBV15 and TRBJ2-7): DAMVIQNPRYQVTQFGKPVTLSCSQTLNHNVMYWYQQKSSQAPKLLFHYYDKDFNNEADTPDNFQSRRPNTSFCFLDIRSPGLGDTAMYLCATSRTGNMYEQYFGPGTRLTVT.

This rearrangement joins TRBV19 to TRBJ2-7, with 9 positions matching TRBD2. Losses at the gene ends were 5 bases for V and 3 bases for J; bases not matched to a gene: 11. From germline, CDR1 is LNHDA and CDR2 SQIVND (reference sequence). The CDR3 is made up of 16 amino acids. CDR3 loop: CASSPRTSAVIYEQYF. CDR3 DNA: TGTGCCAGTAGTCCCCGGACTAGCGCGGTCATCTACGAGCAGTACTTC.

This clone was picked up one time. The chain has TRBV29-1 and TRBJ1-1, with D perhaps matching TRBD1 (5 bases). This CDR3 has 12 residues. Germline CDR1 reads SQVTM; CDR2 reads ANQGSEA. The V end lost 3 bases, the J end lost 11 bases, and 16 bases lay between the germline ends. The CDR3 reads CSVEFGGMKAFF. CDR3 DNA: TGCAGCGTTGAGTTTGGGGGGATGAAGGCTTTCTTT.

This sequence joins TRBV6-2 or TRBV6-3 and TRBJ1-5; 8 bases fit TRBD1. The germline V gene encodes CDR1 MNHEY and CDR2 SVGEGT. Germline trimming cut 6 bases from V and 10 bases from J; bases unmatched to any gene: 11. CDR3 size: 14 residues. CDR3 coding DNA: TGTGCCAGCAGCCTCAGGGGGCTCTACGGCCCCCAGCATTTT. The encoded protein is CASSLRGLYGPQHF.

Regarding this clone: Relative to the germline gene, one junction end is altered; a read error may explain this. V gene TRBV19 combines with J gene TRBJ2-7, with a weak D call TRBD1 (6 bases). Germline CDR1 is LNHDA and CDR2 is SQIVND (reference sequence). This CDR3 region has 12 residues. CDR3 sequence reads: CASSIDHRAPHF. CDR3 nucleotides: TGTGCCAGTAGTATAGATCACAGGGCTCCCCACTTC.

This sequence joins TRBV5-1 and TRBJ2-7; TRBD1 matches 11 bases. CDR1 SGHRS and CDR2 YFSETQ come from the germline V gene. With V trimmed by 1 base and J by 3 bases, 3 bases remained unmatched. This CDR3 contains 15 residues. The CDR3 sequence: CASSLTGTGGYEQYF. DNA for the CDR3: TGCGCCAGCAGCTTGACCGGGACAGGGGGCTACGAGCAGTACTTC.

The chain joins TRBV28 to TRBJ2-4, with 9 positions matching TRBD1. With V trimmed by 7 bases and J by 1 base, 8 bases remained unmatched. Germline-derived CDR1 and CDR2 are MDHEN and SYDVKM. The CDR3 totals 16 residues. CDR3 residues: CASKTGGTMAKNIQYF. CDR3 DNA sequence: TGTGCCAGCAAAACAGGGGGCACGATGGCCAAAAACATTCAGTACTTC.

This rearrangement joins TRBV5-4 to TRBJ1-4; 12 bases are shared with TRBD1. This CDR3 is 15 amino acids long. V shed 4 bases, J shed 7 bases, and the junction held 5 bases outside the gene matches. Germline V gene lookup returns CDR1 SGHNT and CDR2 YYREEE (reference sequence). CDR3 region: CASSAGTGGFEKLFF. The CDR3 DNA reads TGTGCCAGCAGCGCCGGGACAGGGGGCTTTGAAAAACTGTTTTTT.

This chain connects TRBV2 to TRBJ2-7; TRBD1 might be the D (5 bases). Germline values: CDR1 SNHLY, CDR2 FYNNEI. Trimming removed 4 bases at V and 2 bases at J, with 12 bases between. CDR3 length equals 14 residues. The CDR3 DNA follows: TGTGCCAGCAGTGCAGGGTGGACGACCTACGAGCAGTACTTC. This gives the protein CASSAGWTTYEQYF.

CDR3 DNA: TGTGCCAGCAGCGTAGCTACTGGAGGCTACGAGCAGTACTTC. This gives the protein CASSVATGGYEQYF. The chain has TRBV9 and TRBJ2-7; tentative D call: TRBD2 (5 bases). Germline V CDR1 and CDR2: SGDLS, YYNGEE. Trimming left V 0 bases short and J 3 bases short, with 10 bases between. The CDR3 covers 14 residues.